This T cell receptor (beta chain) comes out of a study of blood T cell repertoires in COVID-19. The wider study: The cDNA or gDNA used as material had been derived from T cells, B-cell-depleted T cells, or PBMCs.

Study processing details: Amplification with reference gene primers provided the estimates of nucleated cell counts. The assay was immunoSEQ multiplex PCR, and TCRdb's table has in-frame clones only and misses some. V and J calls and clone size are copied from that table; D and trimming were computed from the DNA. The repertoire holds some 150,000 clones, around 84% seen once, with more than 5.5% in the top ten. The ends were cut back, 6 bases at V and 7 bases at J, with 12 bases in the middle. CDR3 size: 13 residues. Germline V gives CDR1 LNHDA, CDR2 SQIVND (reference sequence). The chain recombines TRBV19 with TRBJ1-4; a possible D gene is TRBD1 (5 bases). Material: peripheral blood. This receptor was taken from a woman aged 45-65 years in a cohort sampled during active or convalescent COVID-19. DNA for the CDR3: TGTGCCAGTAGCTCCAGGGAAGGTGAAAAACTGTTTTTT. The encoded protein is CASSSREGEKLFF.